The 21 T cell receptor beta chains listed next were all sequenced from one sample in a study of blood T cells in healthy people across ages. Then a second PCR, running roughly 7 to 11 cycles, was carried out with a sample-barcoded 5' primer and a J-beta primer mix. Using its own MiXCR run on the 5' RACE reads, TCRdb lists one record per CDR3 protein. The sample holds about 560,000 distinct CDR3 sequences, roughly a quarter seen once. The sample also formed part of further work on T cells of mothers and their children.

The specimen was blood. The source is a boy between 2 and 10 years old in good health.

V usage is TRBV5-1 and J usage is TRBJ1-4, with no clear D. The CDR3 runs to 15 residues. V gave up 3 bases and J gave up 5 bases, with 14 bases separating them. Looked up from germline, CDR1 is SGHRS and CDR2 is YFSETQ. The CDR3 loop reads CASSSLPSDNEKLFF. The CDR3 DNA is TGCGCCAGCAGCTCCCTCCCCTCTGACAATGAAAAACTGTTTTTT.

This clonotype turned up a few times. The chain combines TRBV6-5 with TRBJ2-2; maybe TRBD2 (5 bases). Germline lookup yields CDR1 MNHEY and CDR2 SVGAGI. The CDR3 runs to 13 residues. The ends were cut back, 8 bases at V and 4 bases at J, with 11 bases in the middle. CDR3 amino acids: CASFDRGTGELFF. The CDR3 region has the DNA TGTGCCAGCTTCGACCGGGGCACCGGGGAGCTGTTTTTT.

This clonotype was observed a handful of times. V is TRBV7-2 and J is TRBJ2-4, with D unclear. V lost 5 bases to trimming and J lost 7 bases, with 12 bases between them. The CDR3 is 13 amino acids. Germline V gene lookup returns CDR1 SGHTA and CDR2 FQGNSA. The CDR3 spells CASSPPIVNIQYF. The CDR3 region has the DNA TGTGCCAGCAGCCCTCCTATTGTGAACATTCAGTACTTC.

This clonotype appeared a few times. V is TRBV28 and J is TRBJ1-3, with 11 bases matching TRBD1. V lost 5 bases to trimming and J lost 0 bases; unmatched junction nucleotides: 6. This CDR3 contains 17 residues. CDR1 and CDR2 from the germline V gene are MDHEN and SYDVKM. Here the CDR3 DNA reads TGTGCCAGCAGTACCTGGGACAGGGGGGGCTCTGGAAACACCATATATTTT. Encoded protein: CASSTWDRGGSGNTIYF.

The CDR3 DNA reads TGTGCCAGCAGCCAAGCGGGGGTCGAGCAGTACTTC. Its translation: CASSQAGVEQYF. The chain couples TRBV3-1 to TRBJ2-7, with a possible D match to TRBD2 (6 bases). Trimming took 1 base from V and 6 from J, leaving 7 bases between them. From germline, CDR1 is LGHDT and CDR2 YNNKEL (reference sequence). The CDR3 spans 12 residues.

This clonotype was picked up a small number of times. The rearrangement links TRBV14 to TRBJ2-3; D is undetermined. Germline-derived CDR1 and CDR2 are SGHDN and FVKESK. Trimming left V 4 bases short and J 1 base short, with 15 bases between. The CDR3 contains 16 residues. CDR3 coding DNA: TGTGCCAGCAGCCCTTCTTTCCCTGGACGCACAGATACGCAGTATTTT. The encoded protein is CASSPSFPGRTDTQYF.

This clonotype has a handful of counts. The V and J genes are TRBV11-2 and TRBJ2-7; the D is unclear. Trimming removed 5 bases at V and 3 bases at J, with 11 bases between. CDR1 and CDR2 from the germline V gene are SGHAT and FQNNGV. This CDR3 contains 13 residues. In DNA, the CDR3 is TGTGCCAGCAGCCGCGTCCTAGTCTACGAGCAGTACTTC. Protein product: CASSRVLVYEQYF.

This clonotype was detected a few times. The chain recombines TRBV20-1 with TRBJ1-6; D uncertain. Trimming pared 0 bases from V and 5 bases from J, leaving 5 bases between. The CDR3 sequence is 13 residues long. Per the germline V gene, CDR1 is DFQATT and CDR2 is SNEGSKA (reference sequence). CDR3 in amino acids: CSARDINNSPLHF. The CDR3, as DNA: TGCAGTGCTAGAGATATTAATAATTCACCCCTCCACTTT.

The chain employs TRBV29-1 and TRBJ2-7, with TRBD2 matching over 8 bases. Germline assignment: CDR1 SQVTM and CDR2 ANQGSEA. The CDR3 has 15 amino acids. The trim removed 7 bases at V and 3 bases at J, leaving 14 bases unmatched. The CDR3 protein is CSAGGVGGRNYEQYF. DNA of the CDR3: TGCAGCGCAGGAGGTGTGGGCGGGAGGAACTACGAGCAGTACTTC.

This clonotype has a handful of counts. V and J are TRBV12-3 or TRBV12-4 and TRBJ2-5, with TRBD1 matching 8 bases. The CDR3 sequence is 13 residues long. V shed 4 bases and J 4 bases; nucleotides not matched to a gene: 2. The CDR3, as DNA: TGTGCCAGCAGTTCAGACAGGGGAGAGACCCAGTACTTC. Its protein is CASSSDRGETQYF.

This clonotype was counted between two and nine times. This sequence joins TRBV10-3 and TRBJ2-2; D gene unclear. CDR1 is ENHRY and CDR2 is SYGVKD in the germline V gene. This CDR3 has 12 amino acids. V was clipped by 0 bases and J by 7 bases, with 3 bases between them. CDR3 bases: TGTGCCATCAGTGAGTCCGGCGGGGAGCTGTTTTTT. It specifies CAISESGGELFF.

In its sample, this clonotype was seen a few times. This chain joins TRBV6-1 and TRBJ1-4; 7 nucleotides agree with TRBD1. The CDR3 is 14 amino acids. The ends lost 6 bases at V and 5 bases at J; junction bases unmatched: 6. Per the germline V gene, CDR1 is MNHNS and CDR2 is SASEGT. CDR3 nucleotide sequence: TGTGCCAGCAGGACAGGGAAGGGAAATGAAAAACTGTTTTTT. It specifies CASRTGKGNEKLFF.

Only a few counts were recorded for this clonotype. One junction end does not reproduce the germline sequence, and a read error may be involved. The J gene is TRBJ2-5, the V gene TRBV13; 9 nucleotides line up with TRBD2. The CDR3 is 14 residues long. The germline CDR1 and CDR2 sequences are PRHDT and FYEKMQ (reference sequence). DNA for the CDR3: TGTGCCAGCGTGCAGCGGGGGGCCCAAGAGACTCAGTACTTC. Translating gives CASVQRGAQETQYF.

In this sample, this clonotype turned up once. The chain uses TRBV12-3 or TRBV12-4 and TRBJ1-3, with 7 nucleotides matching TRBD1. This CDR3 is 15 amino acids long. Unmatched junction bases numbered 10, after V lost 7 bases and J lost 4 bases. As DNA, the CDR3 is TGTGCCAGCACGGGAGGGGGCAGTAAAGGAAACACCATATATTTT. Amino acid sequence: CASTGGGSKGNTIYF.

This clonotype was detected once. The genes are TRBV7-2 and TRBJ1-1, with a tentative D call TRBD1 (5 bases). Trimming left V 5 bases short and J 14 bases short, with 21 bases between. Germline CDR1 is SGHTA and CDR2 is FQGNSA. The length of the CDR3 is 13 residues. The CDR3 sequence: CASSPHLGDVWFF. The CDR3 bases are TGTGCCAGCAGCCCTCATCTGGGGGACGTGTGGTTCTTT.

This rearrangement joins TRBV2 to TRBJ2-5; D might be TRBD1 (6 bases). The J call may be in error: the DNA end matches TRBJ2-1 better. Germline V gene sequence: CDR1 SNHLY, CDR2 FYNNEI. The CDR3 length is 14 residues. CDR3 loop: CASSDTDRDNEQFF. In nucleotides, the CDR3 is TGTGCCAGCAGTGATACGGACAGAGACAATGAGCAGTTCTTC.

This clonotype has only a few counts. The J gene is TRBJ2-1, the V gene TRBV20-1, with D maybe TRBD2 (7 bases). V lost 0 bases, J lost 7 bases, and 16 bases lay in between. The CDR3 length is 15 residues. Germline CDR1 and CDR2: DFQATT and SNEGSKA (reference sequence). The CDR3 is CSARDLVGGANEQFF. The CDR3 DNA reads as TGCAGTGCTAGAGATTTAGTAGGGGGGGCTAATGAGCAGTTCTTC.

There are a few counts of this clonotype. V usage is TRBV15 and J usage is TRBJ2-2; TRBD2 agrees at 12 bases. This CDR3 spans 15 amino acids. The germline gives CDR1 LNHNV, CDR2 YYDKDF (reference sequence). V dropped 5 bases and J dropped 5; count of bases not matched to a gene: 3. This CDR3 is CATSPSGRGTGELFF. The DNA for the CDR3 is TGTGCCACCAGCCCTAGCGGGAGGGGTACCGGGGAGCTGTTTTTT.

CDR3 in DNA: TGTGCCATCAGCTTTCTTCAGGGGGCTGGGGCCAACGTCCTGACTTTC. Translated: CAISFLQGAGANVLTF. The rearrangement joins TRBV10-3 to TRBJ2-6; TRBD1 matches at 7 bases. The germline CDR1 and CDR2 sequences are ENHRY and SYGVKD. V gave up 6 bases and J gave up 2 bases; unmatched junction bases: 7. This CDR3 is built from 16 residues.

The V gene is TRBV20-1, the J gene TRBJ2-6; unclear D gene. In germline, CDR1 is DFQATT, CDR2 SNEGSKA (reference sequence). The CDR3 spans 17 residues. Between the trimmed V and J ends, which lost 1 base and 2 bases, there was a span of 15 bases. This CDR3 reads CSARGAFTVPGANVLTF. The CDR3 region has the DNA TGCAGTGCTAGAGGTGCTTTTACCGTGCCTGGGGCCAACGTCCTGACTTTC.

In this sample, this clonotype turned up a few times. This chain connects TRBV20-1 to TRBJ2-1; 9 bases are a match to TRBD2. The V gene end was trimmed by 0 bases and the J gene end by 9 bases; junction bases not matched to a gene: 12. The CDR3 has 16 amino acids. Germline assignment: CDR1 DFQATT and CDR2 SNEGSKA (reference sequence). For the CDR3, the DNA is TGCAGTGCTAGAGATGTGGTAGCGGGAGTGAGGTTTGAGCAGTTCTTC. Its translation is CSARDVVAGVRFEQFF.